This TCR beta chain was profiled in a study of CD8+ T cells in alopecia areata. CDR3 size: 11 residues. Germline V gene sequence: CDR1 SGDLS, CDR2 YYNGEE. Trimming left V 3 bases short and J 8 bases short, with 8 bases between. As regards this clone: Its antigen is as yet unknown.

RNA extraction was followed by reverse transcription into cDNA, which acted as the sequencing template. This table comes from immunoSEQ multiplex PCR, and its TCRdb copy is limited to in-frame clones, with some not included. The top ten hold 4.5% to 6% of the sample, which has around 190,000 clones, approximately 53% seen once. Findings and limits, study-wide: Possibly because of HLA-related factors, TCR sharing was less clear across patients than in mice. Scalp sample data also include resident alphabeta T cells from normal skin. Lesional scalp, especially alopecia totalis/universalis, showed higher clonality than normal scalp.

The specimen sequenced was CD8+ T cells sorted from blood. The V gene is TRBV9, the J gene TRBJ1-2; D unresolved. This clonotype originated in a human donor in good health. CDR3 amino acids: CASSGPGGYTF. The CDR3, as DNA: TGTGCCAGCAGCGGACCTGGGGGCTACACCTTC.